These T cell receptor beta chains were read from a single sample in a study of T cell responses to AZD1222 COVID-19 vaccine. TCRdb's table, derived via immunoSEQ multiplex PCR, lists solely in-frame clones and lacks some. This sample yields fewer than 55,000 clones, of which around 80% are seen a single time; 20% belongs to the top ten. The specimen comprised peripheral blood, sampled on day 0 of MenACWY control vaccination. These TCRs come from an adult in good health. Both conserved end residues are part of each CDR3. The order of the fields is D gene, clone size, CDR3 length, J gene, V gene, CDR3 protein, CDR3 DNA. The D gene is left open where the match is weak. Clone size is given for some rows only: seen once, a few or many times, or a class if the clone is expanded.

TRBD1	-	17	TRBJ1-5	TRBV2	CATRGGGQPYSNQPQHF	TGTGCCACGAGAGGGGGGGGACAGCCTTATAGCAATCAGCCCCAGCATTTT
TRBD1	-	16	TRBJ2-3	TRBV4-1	CASSQDTDRAGDTQYF	TGCGCCAGCAGCCAAGATACGGACAGGGCTGGAGATACGCAGTATTTT
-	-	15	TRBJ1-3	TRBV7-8	CASSLTSFGGNTIYF	TGTGCCAGCAGCCTCACGAGTTTCGGGGGAAACACCATATATTTT
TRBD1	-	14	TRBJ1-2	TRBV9	CASSRTGGAAGYTF	TGTGCCAGCAGTCGTACAGGGGGCGCGGCCGGCTACACCTTC
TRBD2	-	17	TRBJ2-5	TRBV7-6	CASSLGGRLAGQETQYF	TGTGCCAGCAGCTTAGGGGGTCGGCTAGCGGGGCAAGAGACCCAGTACTTC
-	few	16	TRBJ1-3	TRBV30	CAWSVTRKSSGNTIYF	TGTGCCTGGAGTGTAACGCGGAAAAGCTCTGGAAACACCATATATTTT
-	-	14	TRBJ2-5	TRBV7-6	CASGANRVSETQYF	TGTGCCAGCGGGGCCAACAGGGTGTCAGAGACCCAGTACTTC
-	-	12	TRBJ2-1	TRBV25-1	CASSESEQEQFF	TGTGCCAGCAGTGAAAGTGAACAGGAGCAGTTCTTC
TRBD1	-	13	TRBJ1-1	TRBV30	CAWSQGQGAEAFF	TGTGCCTGGAGTCAGGGACAGGGGGCTGAAGCTTTCTTT
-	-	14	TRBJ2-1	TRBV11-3	CASSADGIYNEQFF	TGTGCCAGCAGCGCGGACGGCATTTACAATGAGCAGTTCTTC
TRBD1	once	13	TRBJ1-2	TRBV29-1	CSAQGDRVYGYTF	TGCAGCGCCCAAGGGGACAGGGTCTATGGCTACACCTTC